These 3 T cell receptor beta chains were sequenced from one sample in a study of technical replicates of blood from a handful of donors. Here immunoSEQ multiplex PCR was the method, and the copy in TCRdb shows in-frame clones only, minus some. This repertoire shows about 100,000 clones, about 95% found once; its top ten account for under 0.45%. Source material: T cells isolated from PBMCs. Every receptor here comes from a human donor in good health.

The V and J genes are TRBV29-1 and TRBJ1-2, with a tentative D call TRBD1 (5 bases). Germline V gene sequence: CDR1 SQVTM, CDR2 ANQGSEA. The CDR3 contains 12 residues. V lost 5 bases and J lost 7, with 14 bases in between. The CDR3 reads CSVPWGRGGYTF. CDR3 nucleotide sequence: TGCAGCGTTCCCTGGGGAAGGGGTGGCTACACCTTC.

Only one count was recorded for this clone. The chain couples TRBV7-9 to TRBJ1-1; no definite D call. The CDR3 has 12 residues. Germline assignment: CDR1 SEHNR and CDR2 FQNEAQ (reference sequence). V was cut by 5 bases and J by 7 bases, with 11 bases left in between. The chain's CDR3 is CASSLAGHEAFF. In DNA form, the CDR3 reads TGTGCCAGCAGCCTTGCGGGTCATGAAGCTTTCTTT.

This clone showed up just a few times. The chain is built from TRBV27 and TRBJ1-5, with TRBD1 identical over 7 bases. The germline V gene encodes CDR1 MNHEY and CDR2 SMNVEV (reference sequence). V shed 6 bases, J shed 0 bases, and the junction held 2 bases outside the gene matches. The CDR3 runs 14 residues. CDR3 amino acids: CASRTGVSNQPQHF. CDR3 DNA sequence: TGTGCCAGCAGAACAGGGGTTAGCAATCAGCCCCAGCATTTT.